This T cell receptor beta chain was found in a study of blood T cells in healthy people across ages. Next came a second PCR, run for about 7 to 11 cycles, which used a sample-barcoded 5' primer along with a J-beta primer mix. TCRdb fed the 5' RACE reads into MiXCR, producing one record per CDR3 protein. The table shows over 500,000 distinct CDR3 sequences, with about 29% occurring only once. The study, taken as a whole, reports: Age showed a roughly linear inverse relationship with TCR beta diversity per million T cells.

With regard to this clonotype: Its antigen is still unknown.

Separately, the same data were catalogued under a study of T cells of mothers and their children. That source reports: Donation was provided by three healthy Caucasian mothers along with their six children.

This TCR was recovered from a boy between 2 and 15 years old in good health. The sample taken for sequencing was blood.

The CDR3 loop reads CASSLGTSGNTDTQYF. CDR3 nucleotides: TGTGCCAGCAGCCTCGGGACTAGCGGCAACACAGATACGCAGTATTTT. This chain links TRBV7-2 with TRBJ2-3; 11 bases fit TRBD2. V shed 5 bases and J 2 bases; nucleotides not matched to a gene: 6. CDR3 length: 16 residues. Germline CDR1 is SGHTA and CDR2 is FQGNSA.